The rows below give T cell receptor beta chains drawn from one sample of a study of metastatic and nonmetastatic thyroid tumors. TCRdb reprocessed the PCR reads using MiXCR. This table has about 35,000 clones, approximately 32% appearing once. What was sequenced was blood. These receptors all stem from a female donor with papillary thyroid cancer or a benign thyroid nodule (not recorded which). Some clones in this sample may be carry-over from other donors' samples. CDR3s leave out the opening cysteine and the closing phenylalanine or tryptophan. The order of the fields is D gene, V gene, CDR3 protein. A D gene is named only where the DNA matches it firmly.

NA	TRBV5-1	ASSFQGGDTQY
NA	TRBV9	ASSVEADTQY
TRBD2	TRBV20-1	SAREQTSGRARGYNEQF
TRBD1	TRBV6-1	ASSERGREQY
TRBD2	TRBV15	ATSSRGGNEQF
NA	TRBV19	ASSIKGLGFTDTQY
NA	TRBV7-6	ASSLVRRWKWTQY
TRBD1	TRBV5-1	ASSLDRGNLLH
TRBD1	TRBV5-1	ACSFQGENVYT
TRBD2	TRBV11-3	ASSSGLAGSYEQY
NA	TRBV19	ASSSYRLNQPQH
NA	TRBV28	ASSLGQRDRGYT
NA	TRBV14	ASIQMVYDQY
NA	TRBV27	ASSSTGIRVTEAF
NA	TRBV6-1	ASRVLLGGYP
NA	TRBV11-3	ASSRQQETQY
TRBD2	TRBV29-1	SVDITGGETQY
NA	TRBV4-1	ASREGRGQETQY
NA	TRBV28	ASSPQGANTGELF
NA	TRBV27	ASGTTGLNEQY
NA	TRBV6-1	ASIPDAGWAQY
NA	TRBV9	ASSPERGRGTQY
NA	TRBV7-2	ASSFCRGLSGELF
TRBD1	TRBV6-1	ASSLDRSFSGANVLT
NA	TRBV28	ASSPGDSSYEQY
NA	TRBV11-3	ASSLGEQY
NA	TRBV27	ASSFGGVGGETQY
NA	TRBV3-1	ASSQEKGKIENQPQH
TRBD2	TRBV11-3	VSSPDMLAVVYEQY
NA	TRBV6-1	ASSELSGVTDTQY